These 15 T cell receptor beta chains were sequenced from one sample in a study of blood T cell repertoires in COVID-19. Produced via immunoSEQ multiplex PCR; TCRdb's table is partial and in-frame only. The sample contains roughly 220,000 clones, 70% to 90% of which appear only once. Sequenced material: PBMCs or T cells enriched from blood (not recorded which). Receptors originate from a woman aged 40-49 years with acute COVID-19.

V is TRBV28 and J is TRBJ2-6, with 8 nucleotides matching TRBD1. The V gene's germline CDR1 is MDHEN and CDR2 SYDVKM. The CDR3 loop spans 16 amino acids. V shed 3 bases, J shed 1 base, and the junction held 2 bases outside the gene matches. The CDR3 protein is CASSFYRGSGANVLTF. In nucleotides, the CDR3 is TGTGCCAGCAGTTTCTACAGGGGGTCTGGGGCCAACGTCCTGACTTTC.

The CDR3 coding sequence is TGTGCCAGCAGCCCGGGGACTAGCGGAAGCTCCTACAATGAGCAGTTCTTC. Encoded protein: CASSPGTSGSSYNEQFF. The chain links TRBV9 to TRBJ2-1; 11 nucleotides match TRBD2. Per the germline V gene, CDR1 is SGDLS and CDR2 is YYNGEE. The ends lost 4 bases at V and 0 bases at J; junction bases unmatched: 6. The CDR3 consists of 17 residues.

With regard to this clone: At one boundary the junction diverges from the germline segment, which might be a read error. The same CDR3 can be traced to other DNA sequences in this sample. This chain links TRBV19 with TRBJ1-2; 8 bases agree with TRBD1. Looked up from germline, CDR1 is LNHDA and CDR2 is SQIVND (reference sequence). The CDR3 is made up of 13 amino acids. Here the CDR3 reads CASRGTGVPGYTF. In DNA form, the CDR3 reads TGTGCCAGTAGAGGGACAGGTGTTCCGGGCTACACCTTT. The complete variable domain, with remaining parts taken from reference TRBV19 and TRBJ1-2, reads DGGITQSPKYLFRKEGQNVTLSCEQNLNHDAMYWYRQDPGQGLRLIYYSQIVNDFQKGDIAEGYSVSREKKESFPLTVTSAQKNPTAFYLCASRGTGVPGYTFGSGTRLTVV.

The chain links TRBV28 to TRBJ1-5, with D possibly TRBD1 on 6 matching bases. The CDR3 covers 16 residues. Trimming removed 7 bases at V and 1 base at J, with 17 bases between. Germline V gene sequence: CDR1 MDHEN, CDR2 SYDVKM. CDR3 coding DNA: TGTGCCAGCATCTCACCCGGACAGATAAGCAATCAGCCCCAGCATTTT. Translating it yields CASISPGQISNQPQHF.

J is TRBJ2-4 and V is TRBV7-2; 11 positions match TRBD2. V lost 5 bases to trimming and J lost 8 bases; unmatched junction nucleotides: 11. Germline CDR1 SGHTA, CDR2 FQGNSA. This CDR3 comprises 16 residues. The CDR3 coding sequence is TGTGCCAGCAGCGACACACTAGCGGGAGTTGGCGACATTCAGTACTTC. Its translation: CASSDTLAGVGDIQYF.

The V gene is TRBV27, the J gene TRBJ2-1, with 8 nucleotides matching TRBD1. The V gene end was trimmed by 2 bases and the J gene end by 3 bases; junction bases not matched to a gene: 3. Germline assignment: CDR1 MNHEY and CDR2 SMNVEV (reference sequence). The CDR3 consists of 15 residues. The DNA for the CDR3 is TGTGCCAGCAGTTTAGCCGGGACAGGCTACAATGAGCAGTTCTTC. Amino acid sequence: CASSLAGTGYNEQFF.

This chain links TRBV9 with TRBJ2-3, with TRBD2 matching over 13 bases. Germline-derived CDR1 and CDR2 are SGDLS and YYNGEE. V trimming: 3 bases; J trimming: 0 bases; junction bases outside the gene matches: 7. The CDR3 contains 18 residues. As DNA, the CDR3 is TGTGCCAGCAGCGCCCGGAGGGGACTAGCGGGAAGCACAGATACGCAGTATTTT. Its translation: CASSARRGLAGSTDTQYF.

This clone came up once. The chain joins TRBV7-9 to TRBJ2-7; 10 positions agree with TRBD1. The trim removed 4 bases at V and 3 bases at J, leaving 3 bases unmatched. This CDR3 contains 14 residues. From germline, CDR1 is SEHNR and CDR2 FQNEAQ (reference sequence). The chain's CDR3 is CASSSGQGIYEQYF. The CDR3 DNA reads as TGTGCCAGCAGCTCGGGACAGGGGATCTACGAGCAGTACTTC.

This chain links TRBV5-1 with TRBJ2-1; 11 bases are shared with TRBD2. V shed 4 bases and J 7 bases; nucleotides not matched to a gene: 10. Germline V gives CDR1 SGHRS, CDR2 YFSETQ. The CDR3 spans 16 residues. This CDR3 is CASSPVLAGEGNEQFF. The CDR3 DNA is TGCGCCAGCAGCCCTGTACTAGCGGGAGAAGGAAATGAGCAGTTCTTC.

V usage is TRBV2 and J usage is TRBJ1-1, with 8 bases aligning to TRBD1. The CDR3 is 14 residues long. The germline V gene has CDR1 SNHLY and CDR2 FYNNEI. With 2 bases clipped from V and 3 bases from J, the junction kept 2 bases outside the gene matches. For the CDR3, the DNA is TGTGCCAGCAGTGAACAGGGGGCACACACTGAAGCTTTCTTT. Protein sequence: CASSEQGAHTEAFF.

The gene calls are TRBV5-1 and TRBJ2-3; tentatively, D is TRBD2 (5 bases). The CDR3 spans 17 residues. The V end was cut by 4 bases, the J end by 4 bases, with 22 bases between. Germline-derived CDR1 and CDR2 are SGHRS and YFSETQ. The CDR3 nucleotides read TGCGCCAGCAGCCGGGGAAGCGGACCCGCGGCAGCAGATACGCAGTATTTT. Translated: CASSRGSGPAAADTQYF.

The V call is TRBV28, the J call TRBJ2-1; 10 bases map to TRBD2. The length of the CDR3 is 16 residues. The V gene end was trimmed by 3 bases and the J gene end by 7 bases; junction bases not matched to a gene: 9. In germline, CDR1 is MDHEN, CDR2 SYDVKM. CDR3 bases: TGTGCCAGCAGTTTGTTACTAGCGGGAAGAGGTAATGAGCAGTTCTTC. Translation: CASSLLLAGRGNEQFF.

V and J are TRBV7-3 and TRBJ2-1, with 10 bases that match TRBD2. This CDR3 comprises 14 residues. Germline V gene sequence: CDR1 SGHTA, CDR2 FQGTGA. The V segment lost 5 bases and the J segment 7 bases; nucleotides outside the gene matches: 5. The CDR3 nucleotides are TGTGCCAGCAGCGACGGAGCGGGAGGGAATGAGCAGTTCTTC. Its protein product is CASSDGAGGNEQFF.

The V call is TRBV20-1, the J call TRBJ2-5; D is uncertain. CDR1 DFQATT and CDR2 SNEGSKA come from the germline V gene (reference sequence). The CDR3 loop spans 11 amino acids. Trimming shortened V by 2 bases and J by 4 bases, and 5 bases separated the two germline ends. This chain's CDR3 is CSARRGETQYF. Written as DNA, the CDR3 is TGCAGTGCTAGAAGAGGAGAGACCCAGTACTTC.

CDR3 residues: CASSIMDRSNQPQHF. CDR3 bases: TGTGCCAGTAGTATAATGGACAGGAGCAATCAGCCCCAGCATTTT. The chain joins TRBV19 to TRBJ1-5; 7 positions agree with TRBD1. The V gene's germline CDR1 is LNHDA and CDR2 SQIVND (reference sequence). The CDR3 is 15 amino acids. Unmatched junction bases numbered 2, after V lost 2 bases and J lost 1 base. The full variable domain, rest sourced from reference TRBV19 and TRBJ1-5, is DGGITQSPKYLFRKEGQNVTLSCEQNLNHDAMYWYRQDPGQGLRLIYYSQIVNDFQKGDIAEGYSVSREKKESFPLTVTSAQKNPTAFYLCASSIMDRSNQPQHFGDGTRLSIL.